The 26 T cell receptor beta chains reported below all come from one sample, sequenced in a study of radiation and T cells in renal cell carcinoma. The protocol was immunoSEQ multiplex PCR, while the TCRdb copy is restricted to in-frame clones and leaves out a portion. Of approximately 43,000 clones listed, roughly 82% are singletons. Indicated time point: blood 4 weeks post-SBRT, at nephrectomy. The sample's treatment: 15 Gy SBRT to primary tumor, nephrectomy 4 weeks later. The material was blood, obtained from a patient whose treatment included radiotherapy and nephrectomy. These receptors were taken from a woman between 65 and 79 years old with renal cell carcinoma.

The V call is TRBV5-1, the J call TRBJ1-1, with 7 bases that match TRBD1. CDR1 is SGHRS, CDR2 YFSETQ, per germline. The CDR3 is 13 residues long. V lost 3 bases to trimming and J lost 4 bases; unmatched junction nucleotides: 3. The CDR3 nucleotides read TGCGCCAGCAGCTCACAGGGGCCCACTGAAGCTTTCTTT. Residues: CASSSQGPTEAFF.

The CDR3 here is CASTPTTGPSYGYTF. The DNA for the CDR3 is TGTGCCAGCACCCCCACCACCGGTCCTAGCTATGGCTACACCTTC. This chain uses TRBV2 with TRBJ1-2; the D is unclear. The CDR3 loop spans 15 amino acids. Germline CDR1 SNHLY, CDR2 FYNNEI. Trimming cost V 7 bases and J 4 bases, with 19 bases left between them.

The rearrangement uses TRBV10-3 and TRBJ2-3; D possibly uses TRBD1 or TRBD2 (5 bases each). The V end was cut by 10 bases, the J end by 3 bases, with 17 bases between. CDR3 length equals 14 residues. The germline gives CDR1 ENHRY, CDR2 SYGVKD. The CDR3 reads CATRYTEGTDTQYF. The CDR3 region has the DNA TGTGCCACCAGATACACCGAGGGGACAGATACGCAGTATTTT.

The V call is TRBV7-7, the J call TRBJ2-1; TRBD2 matches 12 bases. V lost 1 base to trimming and J lost 4 bases; unmatched junction nucleotides: 8. This CDR3 spans 18 amino acids. Germline V CDR1 and CDR2: SSHAT, FNYEAQ (reference sequence). The DNA of the CDR3 is TGTGCCAGCAGCTTAGACTTTTCCGGGACTAGCGGGTACAATGAGCAGTTCTTC. As protein: CASSLDFSGTSGYNEQFF.

This chain uses TRBV5-1 with TRBJ2-7, with 7 bases identical to TRBD1. Germline loops: CDR1 SGHRS, CDR2 YFSETQ. The V and J ends lost 0 bases and 4 bases, in that order; junction bases with no gene match: 7. This CDR3 is built from 15 residues. In DNA, the CDR3 is TGCGCCAGCAGCTTGGTGGGACAGAAGGCTTACGAGCAGTACTTC. Translated, it gives CASSLVGQKAYEQYF.

The chain couples TRBV27 to TRBJ2-5, with D perhaps matching TRBD1 (5 bases). This CDR3 comprises 15 residues. Germline lookup yields CDR1 MNHEY and CDR2 SMNVEV (reference sequence). V gave up 3 bases and J gave up 1 base, with 12 bases separating them. The CDR3 coding sequence is TGTGCCAGCAGTTTGGGGCAGGGTCCCCAAGAGACCCAGTACTTC. Protein sequence: CASSLGQGPQETQYF.

V gene TRBV6-1 combines with J gene TRBJ1-2, with D unclear. Germline CDR1 MNHNS, CDR2 SASEGT. The V and J ends lost 2 bases and 6 bases respectively, with 10 bases between them. This CDR3 comprises 13 residues. CDR3 coding DNA: TGTGCCAGCAGTGAACGGCCCCGGCATGGCTACACCTTC. It translates to CASSERPRHGYTF.

This chain connects TRBV2 to TRBJ1-2; D not certain. Germline loops: CDR1 SNHLY, CDR2 FYNNEI. The CDR3 loop spans 12 amino acids. Trimming removed 4 bases at V and 8 bases at J, with 11 bases between. CDR3 sequence: CASSVEGGGYTF. The CDR3 DNA reads TGTGCCAGCAGTGTTGAGGGTGGAGGCTACACCTTC.

V usage is TRBV27 and J usage is TRBJ2-7; 10 nucleotides align to TRBD1. V shed 6 bases, J shed 6 bases, and the junction held 8 bases outside the gene matches. Germline V gene data show CDR1 as MNHEY and CDR2 as SMNVEV (reference sequence). The CDR3 contains 14 residues. The CDR3 DNA follows: TGTGCCAGCAGAAGACCGGGACAGGGGTCCGAGCAGTACTTC. This encodes CASRRPGQGSEQYF.

J is TRBJ2-1 and V is TRBV29-1, with D maybe TRBD1 (6 bases). The CDR3 is 14 residues long. Germline CDR1 reads SQVTM; CDR2 reads ANQGSEA. V lost 1 base to trimming and J lost 7 bases, with 14 bases between them. The CDR3 sequence is CSVEGGLGLNEQFF. The CDR3 nucleotides are TGCAGCGTTGAAGGGGGGCTCGGCTTGAATGAGCAGTTCTTC.

The chain carries TRBV7-1 and TRBJ1-1; D is undetermined. TRBV7-1 has ORF status, its function being uncertain. CDR3 length equals 12 residues. With 4 bases removed from V and 7 bases from J, the gap between germline ends came to 10 bases. This CDR3 reads CASSLADGEAFF. The CDR3 nucleotides are TGTGCCAGCAGCTTGGCCGACGGTGAAGCTTTCTTT.

This clone was recorded a few times. The CDR3 DNA reads TGTGCCAGCTCACCAAGCAAGCTGAACACTGAAGCTTTCTTT. Its protein is CASSPSKLNTEAFF. V gene TRBV18 combines with J gene TRBJ1-1; no clear D. The V end was cut by 2 bases, the J end by 0 bases, with 7 bases between. CDR3 length equals 14 residues. Germline V gene sequence: CDR1 KGHSH, CDR2 LQKENI.

The table lists this clone with a few counts. The V gene is TRBV7-6, the J gene TRBJ2-7; 12 nucleotides agree with TRBD1. The CDR3 consists of 18 residues. V gave up 2 bases and J gave up 5 bases; unmatched junction bases: 13. CDR1 and CDR2 from the germline V gene are SGHVS and FNYEAQ. CDR3 protein: CASSLRDRGRGIGHEQYF. CDR3 nucleotides: TGTGCCAGCAGCTTACGGGACAGGGGGCGTGGAATAGGTCACGAGCAGTACTTC. Drawing the rest from reference TRBV7-6 and TRBJ2-7, the complete variable domain is GAGVSQSPRYKVTKRGQDVALRCDPISGHVSLYWYRQALGQGPEFLTYFNYEAQQDKSGLPNDRFSAERPEGSISTLTIQRTEQRDSAMYRCASSLRDRGRGIGHEQYFGPGTRLTVT.

V gene TRBV5-1 combines with J gene TRBJ1-5; D perhaps matches TRBD1 (5 bases). Germline CDR1 reads SGHRS; CDR2 reads YFSETQ. Trimming took off 0 bases at V and 2 bases at J, with 9 bases between the two ends. The CDR3 is 15 residues long. CDR3: CASSLEGTGNQPQHF. The CDR3 bases are TGCGCCAGCAGCTTGGAAGGGACCGGCAATCAGCCCCAGCATTTT.

This clone was seen once. The chain links TRBV2 to TRBJ2-7, with 9 bases fitting TRBD1. Unmatched junction bases numbered 6, after V lost 7 bases and J lost 5 bases. Germline CDR1 is SNHLY and CDR2 is FYNNEI. The CDR3 loop spans 13 amino acids. DNA of the CDR3: TGTGCCAGCATTAGACAGGGGGATCACGAGCAGTACTTC. It encodes CASIRQGDHEQYF. Together with reference TRBV2 and TRBJ2-7, the CDR3 gives the full variable domain: EPEVTQTPSHQVTQMGQEVILRCVPISNHLYFYWYRQILGQKVEFLVSFYNNEISEKSEIFDDQFSVERPDGSNFTLKIRSTKLEDSAMYFCASIRQGDHEQYFGPGTRLTVT.

This chain connects TRBV10-1 to TRBJ2-7, with 10 bases that match TRBD2. The junction had 8 bases not matched to a gene; V was cut back by 0 bases and J by 6 bases. Germline CDR1 WNHNN, CDR2 SYGVQD (reference sequence). There are 16 residues in the CDR3. Here the CDR3 DNA reads TGCGCCAGCAGTGAGTCAATCCTGGGACTAGCGCGCGAGCAGTACTTC. Its translation: CASSESILGLAREQYF.

The chain links TRBV5-6 to TRBJ2-2; 7 bases match TRBD2. V lost 4 bases to trimming and J lost 5 bases; unmatched junction nucleotides: 8. The CDR3 is made up of 15 amino acids. Germline loops: CDR1 SGHDT, CDR2 YYEEEE. The CDR3: CASSIRTSSTGELFF. The DNA of the CDR3 is TGTGCCAGCAGCATAAGGACTAGTAGTACCGGGGAGCTGTTTTTT.

This clone was recorded a few times. The chain couples TRBV7-2 to TRBJ2-7, with D maybe TRBD2 (6 bases). The V gene lost 3 bases and the J gene lost 7 bases, with 19 bases spanning the gap. Germline V gene lookup returns CDR1 SGHTA and CDR2 FQGNSA. The length of the CDR3 is 15 residues. CDR3 nucleotides: TGTGCCAGCAGCTTCGGGGGACCCTTCCAAGGGGAGCAGTACTTC. Translation gives CASSFGGPFQGEQYF.

The genes are TRBV9 and TRBJ2-1, with 11 bases that match TRBD2. The CDR3 runs 16 residues. Germline values: CDR1 SGDLS, CDR2 YYNGEE. With V trimmed by 4 bases and J by 9 bases, 12 bases remained unmatched. The CDR3 is CASSPRGSGGAGEQFF. DNA of the CDR3: TGTGCCAGCAGCCCCCGGGGTAGCGGGGGGGCGGGTGAGCAGTTCTTC.

This rearrangement joins TRBV2 to TRBJ1-2, with D unresolved. The CDR3 loop spans 12 amino acids. Trimming took off 7 bases at V and 3 bases at J, with 9 bases between the two ends. Germline values: CDR1 SNHLY, CDR2 FYNNEI. The CDR3 nucleotides are TGTGCCAGCACCGGCGAAGACTATGGCTACACCTTC. Protein: CASTGEDYGYTF.

The chain is built from TRBV5-1 and TRBJ2-7; 9 nucleotides line up with TRBD1. The CDR3 sequence is 14 residues long. The ends lost 2 bases at V and 3 bases at J; junction bases unmatched: 3. The germline V gene has CDR1 SGHRS and CDR2 YFSETQ. The CDR3 loop is CASSFGTGLYEQYF. For the CDR3, the DNA is TGCGCCAGCAGCTTTGGGACAGGGCTCTACGAGCAGTACTTC. Full variable domain (remainder filled in from reference TRBV5-1 and TRBJ2-7): KAGVTQTPRYLIKTRGQQVTLSCSPISGHRSVSWYQQTPGQGLQFLFEYFSETQRNKGNFPGRFSGRQFSNSRSEMNVSTLELGDSALYLCASSFGTGLYEQYFGPGTRLTVT.

The rearrangement links TRBV9 to TRBJ2-2; a possible D gene is TRBD1 (5 bases). The CDR3 sequence is 16 residues long. V lost 0 bases to trimming and J lost 2 bases, with 11 bases between them. Germline-derived CDR1 and CDR2 are SGDLS and YYNGEE. The CDR3 here is CASSVESGHNTGELFF. CDR3 coding DNA: TGTGCCAGCAGCGTAGAGTCCGGACACAACACCGGGGAGCTGTTTTTT.

This chain connects TRBV14 to TRBJ2-1; 7 bases line up with TRBD1. Looked up from germline, CDR1 is SGHDN and CDR2 is FVKESK. The ends lost 2 bases at V and 9 bases at J; junction bases unmatched: 7. The CDR3 covers 14 residues. The CDR3 DNA follows: TGTGCCAGCAGCCAAAATACAGGGGTTGGTGAGCAGTTCTTC. Its protein product is CASSQNTGVGEQFF.

V is TRBV6-1 and J is TRBJ2-4, with no clear D. The V end was cut by 1 base, the J end by 8 bases, with 6 bases between. CDR1 and CDR2 from the germline V gene are MNHNS and SASEGT. The CDR3 is made up of 12 amino acids. DNA for the CDR3: TGTGCCAGCAGTGAAGGGGTGTACATTCAGTACTTC. Its protein is CASSEGVYIQYF.

This chain links TRBV7-9 with TRBJ2-1; D possibly corresponds to TRBD2 (6 bases). CDR1 SEHNR and CDR2 FQNEAQ come from the germline V gene (reference sequence). V lost 5 bases to trimming and J lost 12 bases, with 14 bases between them. The CDR3 contains 12 residues. The CDR3 DNA reads as TGTGCCAGCAGCCCCCCTGGACTAAGGCAGTTCTTC. Its translation: CASSPPGLRQFF.

The rearrangement joins TRBV19 to TRBJ2-3; TRBD1 might be the D (5 bases). V was shortened by 3 bases and J by 2 bases, with 12 bases between the two germline ends. The CDR3 extends over 15 amino acids. The germline V gene encodes CDR1 LNHDA and CDR2 SQIVND (reference sequence). CDR3 in amino acids: CASSMAGLPTDTQYF. The DNA of the CDR3 is TGTGCCAGTAGTATGGCAGGGCTCCCCACAGATACGCAGTATTTT.